A single T cell receptor beta chain is shown here with its context. Antigen: not known. Noted time point: week 3, after first cycle of checkpoint inhibitor. Response was assessed by RECIST 1.1 at 12 weeks, except a couple of rapid progressors. Libraries were prepared by immunoSEQ multiplex PCR; TCRdb keeps only in-frame clonotypes and omits some of them. In the table there are about 6,900 clones, about 84% of which are singletons. The V gene's germline CDR1 is SGHKS and CDR2 YYEKEE (reference sequence). Trimming took 4 bases from V and 0 from J, leaving 8 bases between them. The CDR3 runs 14 residues. This specimen comes from a study of blood T cell dynamics during melanoma immunotherapy. About the research overall: Standard first-line treatment here was pembrolizumab or nivolumab plus ipilimumab in metastatic melanoma.

Study results and caveats: Unlike progressors, later disease-control patients had W3 repertoires gaining clonality or diversity.

The genes are TRBV5-5 and TRBJ1-3, with D hard to call. Sequences were derived from blood, sampled from a patient treated with checkpoint blockade. This receptor was identified in a human donor with melanoma. CDR3 sequence (DNA): TGTGCCAGCAGCGAGCTGAGCTCTGGAAACACCATATATTTT. Translation: CASSELSSGNTIYF. The complete variable domain, with remaining parts taken from reference TRBV5-5 and TRBJ1-3, reads DAGVTQSPTHLIKTRGQQVTLRCSPISGHKSVSWYQQVLGQGPQFIFQYYEKEERGRGNFPDRFSARQFPNYSSELNVNALLLGDSALYLCASSELSSGNTIYFGEGSWLTVV.